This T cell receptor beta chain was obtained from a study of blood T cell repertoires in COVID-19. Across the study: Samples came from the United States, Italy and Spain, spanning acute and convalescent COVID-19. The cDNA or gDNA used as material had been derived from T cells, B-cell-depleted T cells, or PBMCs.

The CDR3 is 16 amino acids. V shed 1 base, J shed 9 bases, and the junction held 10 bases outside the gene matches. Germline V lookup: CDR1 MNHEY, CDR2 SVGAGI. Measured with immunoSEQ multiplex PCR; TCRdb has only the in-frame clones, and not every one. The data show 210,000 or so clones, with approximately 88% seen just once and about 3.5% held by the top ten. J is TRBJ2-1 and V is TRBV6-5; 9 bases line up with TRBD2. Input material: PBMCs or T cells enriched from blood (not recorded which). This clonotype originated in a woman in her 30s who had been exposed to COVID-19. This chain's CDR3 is CASSYFLASGDVEQFF. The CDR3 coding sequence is TGTGCCAGCAGTTACTTTCTGGCTAGCGGGGACGTTGAGCAGTTCTTC.